The clone carrying this TCR beta chain occurred many times. Antigen unknown. This specimen belongs to a study of human T cells and chemical hapten exposure. Study information: All through the approximately 22-week study, the scalp of each patient received diphenylcyclopropenone doses weekly. Mostly female patients had alopecia areata, totalis or universalis.

Specified time point: patch test 1, 2 weeks after DPC sensitization. The treatment was: therapeutic diphenylcyclopropenone sensitization with weekly scalp DPC. Total RNA was isolated from whole blood that had not been fractionated. Broader study findings: Compared with pre-sensitization or healthy control sets, expanded TCRs clustered more.

Per germline, CDR1 LGHNA and CDR2 YNFKEQ. V trimming: 4 bases; J trimming: 4 bases; junction bases outside the gene matches: 1. The CDR3 runs to 13 residues. TCRdb reprocessed the RACE reads with MiXCR, giving one entry per CDR3 protein. The repertoire holds about 80,000 distinct CDR3 sequences, with about 8% as singletons. The rearrangement links TRBV4-2 to TRBJ2-3; 8 positions agree with TRBD2. This sample comprised whole blood, obtained in connection with sensitization to the hapten diphenylcyclopropenone (DPC). The sequence came from a woman younger than 45 with alopecia areata. Some clones in this sample may be carry-over from other donors' samples. DNA for the CDR3: TGTGCCAGCAGCCGACTAGCGTCAGATACGCAGTATTTT. As protein: CASSRLASDTQYF.